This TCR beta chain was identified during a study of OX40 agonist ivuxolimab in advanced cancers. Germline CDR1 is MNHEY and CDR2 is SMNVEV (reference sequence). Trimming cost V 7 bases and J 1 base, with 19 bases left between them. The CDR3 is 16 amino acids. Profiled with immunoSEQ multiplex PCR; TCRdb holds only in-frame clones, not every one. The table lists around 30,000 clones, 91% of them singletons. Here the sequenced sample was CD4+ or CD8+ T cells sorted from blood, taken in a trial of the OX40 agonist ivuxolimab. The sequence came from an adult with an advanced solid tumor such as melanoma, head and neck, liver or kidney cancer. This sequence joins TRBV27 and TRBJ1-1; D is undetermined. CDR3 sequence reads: CASKSLLGRRNTEAFF. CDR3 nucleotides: TGTGCCAGCAAGTCCCTCTTAGGCAGGAGGAACACTGAAGCTTTCTTT.